This T cell receptor beta chain was documented in a study of cytomegalovirus exposure and HLA in healthy donors. Broader study findings: Cytomegalovirus status was reportedly diagnosed by the classifier with high sensitivity and specificity. Most TCRs appeared rarely, but some public TCRs recurred in many donors.

The V and J ends lost 4 bases and 6 bases, in that order; junction bases with no gene match: 7. Germline V gene data show CDR1 as MNHEY and CDR2 as SMNVEV (reference sequence). The CDR3 runs to 14 residues. The repertoire was sequenced with immunoSEQ multiplex PCR; TCRdb's copy has only in-frame clones and lacks some. The data contain 200,000 or so clones, over 65% of them singletons. The validation cohort, a group of over a hundred subjects, included the donors and was separate from the roughly 620-subject first cohort. Of note for this clone: Its antigen is not identified.

The J gene is TRBJ2-7, the V gene TRBV27; 9 positions agree with TRBD1. The material sequenced was PBMCs. The source of this sequence is a man younger than 35 in good health and CMV-seropositive. The DNA for the CDR3 is TGTGCCAGCAGTTCCGGGGACAGGGTAGGCGAGCAGTACTTC. This codes for CASSSGDRVGEQYF.